This T cell receptor (beta chain) was documented in a study of blood T cell repertoires in COVID-19. A note on this clone: This same CDR3 is encoded by further DNA sequences in the sample.

Sequencing used immunoSEQ multiplex PCR; TCRdb keeps in-frame clones, though not all of them. The sample includes fewer than 200,000 clones, approximately 82% of them seen just once. Trimming removed 2 bases at V and 2 bases at J, with 10 bases between. Per the germline V gene, CDR1 is SGHDT and CDR2 is YYEEEE. The CDR3 extends over 15 amino acids. The gene calls are TRBV5-6 and TRBJ2-2; tentatively, D is TRBD1 (6 bases). The receptor comes from a woman aged 40 to 50 with COVID-19, enrolled during active disease. The sequencing sample was made of peripheral blood. The DNA for the CDR3 is TGTGCCAGCAGCTTTGGACAGACTAACACCGGGGAGCTGTTTTTT. The encoded protein is CASSFGQTNTGELFF.